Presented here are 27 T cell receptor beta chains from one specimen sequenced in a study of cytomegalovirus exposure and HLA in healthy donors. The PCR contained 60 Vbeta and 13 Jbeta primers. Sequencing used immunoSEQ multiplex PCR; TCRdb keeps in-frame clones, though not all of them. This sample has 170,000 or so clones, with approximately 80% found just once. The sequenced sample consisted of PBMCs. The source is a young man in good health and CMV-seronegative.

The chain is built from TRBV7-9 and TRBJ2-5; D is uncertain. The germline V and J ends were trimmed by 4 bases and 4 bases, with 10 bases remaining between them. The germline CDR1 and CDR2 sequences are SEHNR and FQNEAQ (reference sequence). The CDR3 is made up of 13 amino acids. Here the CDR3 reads CASSSTPGETQYF. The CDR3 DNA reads TGTGCCAGCAGCTCAACCCCGGGAGAGACCCAGTACTTC.

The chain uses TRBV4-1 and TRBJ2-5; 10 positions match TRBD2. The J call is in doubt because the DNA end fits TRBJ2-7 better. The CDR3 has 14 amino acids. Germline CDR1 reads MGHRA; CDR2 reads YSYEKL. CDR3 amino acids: CASSPLAGAYEQYF. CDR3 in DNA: TGCGCCAGCAGCCCCCTAGCGGGGGCCTACGAGCAGTACTTC.

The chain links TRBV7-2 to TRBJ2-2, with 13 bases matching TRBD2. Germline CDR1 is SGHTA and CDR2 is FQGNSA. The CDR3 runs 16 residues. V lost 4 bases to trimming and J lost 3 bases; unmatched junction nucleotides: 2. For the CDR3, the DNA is TGTGCCAGCAGCTGGACTAGCGGGAGCCACACCGGGGAGCTGTTTTTT. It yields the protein CASSWTSGSHTGELFF.

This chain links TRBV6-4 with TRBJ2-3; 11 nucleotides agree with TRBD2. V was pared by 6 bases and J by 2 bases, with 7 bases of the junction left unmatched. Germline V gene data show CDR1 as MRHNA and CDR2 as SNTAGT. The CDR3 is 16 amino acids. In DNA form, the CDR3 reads TGTGCCAGCAGCGCCACTAGCGGGGGACCCACAGATACGCAGTATTTT. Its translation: CASSATSGGPTDTQYF.

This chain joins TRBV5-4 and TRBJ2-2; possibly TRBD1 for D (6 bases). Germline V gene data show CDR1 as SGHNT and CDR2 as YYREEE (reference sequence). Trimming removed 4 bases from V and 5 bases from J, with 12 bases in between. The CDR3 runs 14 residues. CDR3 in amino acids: CASSKSDRTGELFF. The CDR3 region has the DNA TGTGCCAGCAGCAAGAGCGACAGGACCGGGGAGCTGTTTTTT. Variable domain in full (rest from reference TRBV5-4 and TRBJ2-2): ETGVTQSPTHLIKTRGQQVTLRCSSQSGHNTVSWYQQALGQGPQFIFQYYREEENGRGNFPPRFSGLQFPNYSSELNVNALELDDSALYLCASSKSDRTGELFFGEGSRLTVL.

CDR3 DNA sequence: TGTGCCAGCAGCAGATCCAGACTAGCCGCCCCCGGGGAGCTGTTTTTT. It translates to CASSRSRLAAPGELFF. The V gene is TRBV7-3, the J gene TRBJ2-2, with 7 bases fitting TRBD2. V dropped 5 bases and J dropped 6; count of bases not matched to a gene: 12. Germline assignment: CDR1 SGHTA and CDR2 FQGTGA. This CDR3 region has 16 residues.

This chain's CDR3 is CASSPLAGVYEQYF. CDR3 DNA sequence: TGTGCCAGCAGCCCCTTGGCGGGAGTCTACGAGCAGTACTTC. The rearrangement uses TRBV5-5 and TRBJ2-7, with TRBD2 matching over 7 bases. The V and J ends lost 4 bases and 3 bases, in that order; junction bases with no gene match: 7. The CDR3 length is 14 residues. Germline V gene sequence: CDR1 SGHKS, CDR2 YYEKEE (reference sequence).

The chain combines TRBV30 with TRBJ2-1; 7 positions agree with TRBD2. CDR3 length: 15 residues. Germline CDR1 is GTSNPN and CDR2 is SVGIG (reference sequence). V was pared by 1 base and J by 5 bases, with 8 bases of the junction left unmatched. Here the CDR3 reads CAWSGKGLNDNEQFF. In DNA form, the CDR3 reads TGTGCCTGGAGTGGTAAGGGACTAAATGACAATGAGCAGTTCTTC.

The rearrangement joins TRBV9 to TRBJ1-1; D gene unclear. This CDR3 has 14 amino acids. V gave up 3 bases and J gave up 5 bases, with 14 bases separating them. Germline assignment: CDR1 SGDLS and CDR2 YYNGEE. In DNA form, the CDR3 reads TGTGCCAGCAGCGCCCAACTCGTCCCTACTGAAGCTTTCTTT. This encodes CASSAQLVPTEAFF.

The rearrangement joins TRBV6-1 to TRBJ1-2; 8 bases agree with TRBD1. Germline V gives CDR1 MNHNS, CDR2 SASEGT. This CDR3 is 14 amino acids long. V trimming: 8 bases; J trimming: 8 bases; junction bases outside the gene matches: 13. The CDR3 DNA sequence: TGTGCCAGCGAAGACTCAGGGGGCTTGGGAGGCTACACCTTC. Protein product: CASEDSGGLGGYTF.

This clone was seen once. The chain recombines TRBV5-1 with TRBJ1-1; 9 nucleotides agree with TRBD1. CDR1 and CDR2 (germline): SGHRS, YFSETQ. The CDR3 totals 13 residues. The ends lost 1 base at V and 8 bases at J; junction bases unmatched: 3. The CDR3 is CASSLTGGIEAFF. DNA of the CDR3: TGCGCCAGCAGCTTGACAGGGGGCATCGAAGCTTTCTTT.

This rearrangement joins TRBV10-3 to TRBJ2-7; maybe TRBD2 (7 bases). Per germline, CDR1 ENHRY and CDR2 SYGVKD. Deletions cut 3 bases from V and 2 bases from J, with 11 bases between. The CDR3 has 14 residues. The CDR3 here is CAISDKGGTYEQYF. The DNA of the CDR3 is TGTGCCATCAGTGATAAGGGGGGGACCTACGAGCAGTACTTC.

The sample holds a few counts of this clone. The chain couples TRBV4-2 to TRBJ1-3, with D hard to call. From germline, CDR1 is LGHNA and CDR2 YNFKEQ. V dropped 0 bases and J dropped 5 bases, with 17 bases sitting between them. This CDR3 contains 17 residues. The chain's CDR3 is CASSQETSAGNRNTIYF. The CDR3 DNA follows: TGTGCCAGCAGCCAAGAGACGTCTGCGGGAAACAGAAACACCATATATTTT.

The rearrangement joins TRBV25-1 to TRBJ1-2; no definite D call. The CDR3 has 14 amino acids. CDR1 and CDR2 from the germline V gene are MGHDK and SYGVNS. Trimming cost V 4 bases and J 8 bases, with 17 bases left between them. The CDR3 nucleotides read TGTGCCAGCAGTGTCCTCGATGATAGCGGCGGCTACACCTTC. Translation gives CASSVLDDSGGYTF.

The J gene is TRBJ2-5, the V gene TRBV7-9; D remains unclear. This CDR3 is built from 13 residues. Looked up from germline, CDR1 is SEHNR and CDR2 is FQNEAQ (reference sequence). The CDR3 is CSWRETYQETQYF. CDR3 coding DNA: TGTTCATGGAGAGAGACGTACCAAGAGACCCAGTACTTC.

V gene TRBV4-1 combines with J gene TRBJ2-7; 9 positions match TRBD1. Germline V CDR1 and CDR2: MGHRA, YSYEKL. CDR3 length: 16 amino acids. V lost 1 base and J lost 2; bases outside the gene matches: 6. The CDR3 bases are TGCGCCAGCAGCCAAGGGAAGGGACAGGGAACCTACGAGCAGTACTTC. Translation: CASSQGKGQGTYEQYF.

The CDR3 spells CASSFRQNTEAFF. The CDR3 bases are TGTGCCAGCAGTTTCAGGCAGAACACTGAAGCTTTCTTT. This rearrangement joins TRBV6-6 to TRBJ1-1, with unresolved D. Germline-derived CDR1 and CDR2 are MNHNY and SVGAGI (reference sequence). There are 13 residues in the CDR3. Trimming removed 4 bases at V and 1 base at J, with 7 bases between.

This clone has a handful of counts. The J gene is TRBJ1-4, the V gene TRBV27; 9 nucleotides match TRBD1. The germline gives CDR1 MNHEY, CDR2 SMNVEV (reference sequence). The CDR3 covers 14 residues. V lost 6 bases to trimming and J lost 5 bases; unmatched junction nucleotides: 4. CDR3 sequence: CASSTTGGNEKLFF. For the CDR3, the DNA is TGTGCCAGCAGCACGACAGGGGGGAATGAAAAACTGTTTTTT. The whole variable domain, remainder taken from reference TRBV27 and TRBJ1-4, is EAQVTQNPRYLITVTGKKLTVTCSQNMNHEYMSWYRQDPGLGLRQIYYSMNVEVTDKGDVPEGYKVSRKEKRNFPLILESPSPNQTSLYFCASSTTGGNEKLFFGSGTQLSVL.

CDR3 nucleotide sequence: TGTGCCAGCAGCTTAAGACCCGGGACAGGGTCCAATGAGCAGTTCTTC. This sequence encodes CASSLRPGTGSNEQFF. This rearrangement joins TRBV7-9 to TRBJ2-1, with 9 bases that match TRBD1. The germline V gene encodes CDR1 SEHNR and CDR2 FQNEAQ (reference sequence). The CDR3 loop spans 16 amino acids. Unmatched junction bases numbered 8, after V lost 2 bases and J lost 6 bases.

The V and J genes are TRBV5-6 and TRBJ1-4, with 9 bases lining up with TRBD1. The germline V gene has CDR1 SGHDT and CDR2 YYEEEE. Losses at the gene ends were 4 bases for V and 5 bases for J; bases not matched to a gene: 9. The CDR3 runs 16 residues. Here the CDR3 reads CASSLYSGTGNEKLFF. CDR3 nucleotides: TGTGCCAGCAGCCTGTACTCCGGGACAGGGAATGAAAAACTGTTTTTT.

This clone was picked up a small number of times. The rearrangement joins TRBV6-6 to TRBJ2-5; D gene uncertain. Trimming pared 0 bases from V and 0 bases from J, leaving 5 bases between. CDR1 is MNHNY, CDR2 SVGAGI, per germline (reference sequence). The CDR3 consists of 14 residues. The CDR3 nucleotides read TGTGCCAGCAGTTACTCGCAGTACCAAGAGACCCAGTACTTC. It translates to CASSYSQYQETQYF.

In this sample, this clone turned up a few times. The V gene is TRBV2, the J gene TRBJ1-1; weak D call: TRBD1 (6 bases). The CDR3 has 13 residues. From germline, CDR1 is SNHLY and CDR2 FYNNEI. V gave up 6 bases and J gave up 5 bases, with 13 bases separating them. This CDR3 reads CASRSIGGTEAFF. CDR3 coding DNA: TGTGCCAGCAGATCTATAGGGGGAACTGAAGCTTTCTTT.

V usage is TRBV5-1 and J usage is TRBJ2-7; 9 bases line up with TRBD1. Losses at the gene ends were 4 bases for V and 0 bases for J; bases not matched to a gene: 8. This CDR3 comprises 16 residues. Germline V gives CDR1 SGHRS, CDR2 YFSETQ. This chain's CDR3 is CASSTATGGSSYEQYF. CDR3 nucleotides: TGCGCCAGCAGCACAGCGACAGGGGGAAGCTCCTACGAGCAGTACTTC.

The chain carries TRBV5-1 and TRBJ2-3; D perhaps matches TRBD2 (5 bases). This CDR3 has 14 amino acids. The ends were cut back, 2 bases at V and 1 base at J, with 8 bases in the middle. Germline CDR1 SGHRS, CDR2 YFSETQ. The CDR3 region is CASSFGGRTDTQYF. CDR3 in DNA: TGCGCCAGCAGCTTTGGAGGACGCACAGATACGCAGTATTTT.

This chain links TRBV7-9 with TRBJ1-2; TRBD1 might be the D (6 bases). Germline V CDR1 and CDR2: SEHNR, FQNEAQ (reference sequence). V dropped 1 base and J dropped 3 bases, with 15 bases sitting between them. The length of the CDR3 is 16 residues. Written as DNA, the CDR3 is TGTGCCAGCAGCTTAGGACTCGGGGGGCTGGACTATGGCTACACCTTC. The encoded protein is CASSLGLGGLDYGYTF.

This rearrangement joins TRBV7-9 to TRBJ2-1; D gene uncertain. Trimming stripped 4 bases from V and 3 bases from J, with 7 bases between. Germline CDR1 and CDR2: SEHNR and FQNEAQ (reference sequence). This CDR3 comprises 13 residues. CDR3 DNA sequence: TGTGCCAGCAGCTCCCGACTCTACAATGAGCAGTTCTTC. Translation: CASSSRLYNEQFF. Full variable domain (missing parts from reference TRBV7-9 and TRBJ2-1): DTGVSQNPRHKITKRGQNVTFRCDPISEHNRLYWYRQTLGQGPEFLTYFQNEAQLEKSRLLSDRFSAERPKGSFSTLEIQRTEQGDSAMYLCASSSRLYNEQFFGPGTRLTVL.

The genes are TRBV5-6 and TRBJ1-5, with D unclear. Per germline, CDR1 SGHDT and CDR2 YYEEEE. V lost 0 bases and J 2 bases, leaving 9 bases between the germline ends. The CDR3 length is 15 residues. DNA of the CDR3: TGTGCCAGCAGCTTGGGGAGCGTTCGCAATCAGCCCCAGCATTTT. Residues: CASSLGSVRNQPQHF.